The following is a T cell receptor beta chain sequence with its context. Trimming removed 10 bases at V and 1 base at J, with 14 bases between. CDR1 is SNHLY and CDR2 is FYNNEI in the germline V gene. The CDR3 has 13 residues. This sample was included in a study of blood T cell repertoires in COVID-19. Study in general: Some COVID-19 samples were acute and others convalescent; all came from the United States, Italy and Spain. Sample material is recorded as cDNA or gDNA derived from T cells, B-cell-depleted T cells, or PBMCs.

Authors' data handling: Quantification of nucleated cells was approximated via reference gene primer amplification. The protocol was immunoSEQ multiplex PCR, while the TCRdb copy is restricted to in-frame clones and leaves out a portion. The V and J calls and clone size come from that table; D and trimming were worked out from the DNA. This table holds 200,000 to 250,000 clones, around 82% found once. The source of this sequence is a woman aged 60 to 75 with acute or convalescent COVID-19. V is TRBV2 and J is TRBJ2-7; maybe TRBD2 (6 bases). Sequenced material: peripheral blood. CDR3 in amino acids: CATRLVTSYEQYF. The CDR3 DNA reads TGTGCCACAAGACTAGTGACATCCTACGAGCAGTACTTC.